This T cell receptor beta chain emerged from a study of blood T cell repertoires in COVID-19. Study summary: Sites across the United States, Italy and Spain contributed samples from acute and convalescent COVID-19. PBMCs, B-cell-depleted T cells, or T cells were the source of the cDNA or gDNA that made up the material.

The CDR3 length is 15 residues. Per the germline V gene, CDR1 is SGHDN and CDR2 is FVKESK. V dropped 4 bases and J dropped 9; count of bases not matched to a gene: 10. Authors' analysis steps: From reference gene primer amplification, estimates of nucleated cell counts were derived. Sequencing was performed with immunoSEQ multiplex PCR; in TCRdb, only in-frame clones are kept and a portion is missing. V, J and clone size are those of that table, while D and trimming were read from the DNA. The repertoire includes 120,000 to 150,000 clones, roughly 80% of them detected once, and 7% to 9% sits in the top ten.

The sequencing sample was made of peripheral blood. V usage is TRBV14 and J usage is TRBJ2-1; 9 bases fit TRBD2. This TCR was sampled from a human donor with acute or convalescent COVID-19. The donor label of this sample is uncertain. CDR3 in DNA: TGTGCCAGCAGCCTCGGCGGAGCGGGGGGCCGTGAGCAGTTCTTC. Translating gives CASSLGGAGGREQFF.